This is a list of T cell receptor beta chains from one sample in a study of CD8 T cells in Susac syndrome. TCRdb passed the immunoSEQ multiplex PCR reads through MiXCR, listing each CDR3 protein once. There are some 97,000 distinct CDR3 sequences in the sample; about 96% occur only once, and 0.25% to 0.35% lies in the top ten. The sequenced sample was CD8+ T cells from PBMCs. These receptors were obtained from a human donor with Susac syndrome. Both conserved end residues are part of each CDR3. Fields, in order: V gene, J gene, D gene, clone size, CDR3 protein, CDR3 DNA. A D gene is named only where the DNA matches it firmly. Some rows have no size entry. The others give once, few or many, or a class for an expanded clone.

TRBV5-1	TRBJ2-7	NA	once	CASSRDFREQYF	TGCGCCAGCAGCAGGGATTTTCGGGAGCAGTACTTC
TRBV29-1	TRBJ2-5	NA	NA	CSARTTPYQETQYF	TGCAGCGCCCGAACCACCCCGTACCAAGAGACCCAGTACTTC
TRBV7-2	TRBJ2-2	NA	NA	CASSPRRRANTGELFF	TGTGCCAGCAGCCCCCGTCGCAGGGCAAACACCGGGGAGCTGTTTTTT
TRBV12-3/TRBV12-4	TRBJ1-4	NA	NA	CASSLGEKLFF	TGTGCCAGCAGTTTAGGGGAAAAACTGTTTTTT
TRBV5-1	TRBJ1-6	NA	NA	CASSLEGLYSPLHF	TGCGCCAGCAGTTTGGAGGGGTTGTACTCACCCCTCCACTTT
TRBV9	TRBJ2-1	NA	NA	CASGTSYNEQFF	TGTGCCAGCGGGACCTCCTACAATGAGCAGTTCTTC
TRBV29-1	TRBJ2-1	NA	NA	CAVGVSQYNEQFF	TGCGCCGTTGGGGTATCCCAGTACAATGAGCAGTTCTTC
TRBV29-1	TRBJ1-2	NA	NA	CSVDKAGRSYGYTF	TGCAGCGTTGATAAGGCAGGGAGGAGCTATGGCTACACCTTC
TRBV20-1	TRBJ1-5	NA	NA	CSASDAPNSNQPQHF	TGCAGTGCTAGTGATGCACCGAATAGCAATCAGCCCCAGCATTTT
TRBV6-5	TRBJ2-1	TRBD2	NA	CASGTSGSDEQFF	TGTGCCAGCGGGACTAGCGGAAGCGATGAGCAGTTCTTC
TRBV4-1	TRBJ2-1	TRBD2	NA	CASSQGVRLAGFEQFF	TGCGCCAGCAGCCAAGGGGTTAGGCTAGCGGGATTTGAGCAGTTCTTC
TRBV11-2	TRBJ2-7	TRBD2	NA	CASSLVGLAGISYEQYF	TGTGCCAGCAGCTTAGTTGGACTAGCGGGGATATCCTACGAGCAGTACTTC
TRBV25-1	TRBJ2-3	NA	NA	CASSGRGDTQYF	TGTGCCAGCAGTGGCAGGGGAGATACGCAGTATTTT
TRBV12-3/TRBV12-4	TRBJ1-4	NA	NA	CASSFSGGDEKLFF	TGTGCCAGCAGTTTTTCGGGGGGCGATGAAAAACTGTTTTTT
TRBV3-1	TRBJ2-7	NA	NA	CASSQGETRGYEQYF	TGTGCCAGCAGCCAAGGGGAGACTAGGGGGTACGAGCAGTACTTC
TRBV7-9	TRBJ1-1	TRBD1	NA	CASSLGRGQHTEAFF	TGTGCCAGCAGCTTAGGCAGGGGGCAACACACTGAAGCTTTCTTT
TRBV29-1	TRBJ1-1	NA	NA	CSVEGGLVTEAFF	TGCAGCGTTGAGGGGGGATTGGTCACTGAAGCTTTCTTT
TRBV29-1	TRBJ2-7	NA	NA	CSVEGGRLGYEQYF	TGCAGCGTTGAAGGGGGTAGGCTTGGCTACGAGCAGTACTTC
TRBV5-1	TRBJ2-5	TRBD1	NA	CASSNGQGLQTQYF	TGCGCCAGCAGCAACGGACAGGGCCTCCAGACCCAGTACTTC
TRBV20-1	TRBJ1-5	NA	NA	CSATSSNQPQHF	TGCAGTGCTACCAGTAGCAATCAGCCCCAGCATTTT
TRBV13	TRBJ1-1	NA	NA	CASSGGPAGGGWEAFF	TGTGCCAGCAGCGGAGGGCCTGCTGGGGGCGGGTGGGAAGCTTTCTTT
TRBV11-2	TRBJ2-7	NA	once	CASSLPHYEQYF	TGTGCCAGCAGCTTGCCCCACTACGAGCAGTACTTC
TRBV23-1	TRBJ1-5	NA	NA	CVRTGRTQPQHF	TGCGTCCGAACCGGACGGACCCAGCCCCAGCATTTT
TRBV23-1	TRBJ2-1	NA	NA	CASPSPNRPQSNEQFF	TGCGCCAGCCCCTCCCCAAATCGGCCTCAATCCAATGAGCAGTTCTTC
TRBV7-8	TRBJ2-1	TRBD2	NA	CASSRSGTSENEQFF	TGTGCCAGCAGCCGGTCCGGGACTAGCGAGAATGAGCAGTTCTTC
TRBV12-5	TRBJ1-2	NA	NA	CASGLGGLEVYGYTF	TGTGCTAGTGGTTTGGGAGGTCTCGAGGTCTATGGCTACACCTTC
TRBV5-4	TRBJ2-3	NA	NA	CASSLATVTDTQYF	TGTGCCAGCAGCTTGGCCACGGTTACGGATACGCAGTATTTT
TRBV29-1	TRBJ1-2	NA	NA	CSVGVGYTF	TGCAGCGTGGGGGTTGGCTACACCTTC
TRBV4-2	TRBJ1-1	NA	NA	CASSQGDGNTEAFF	TGTGCCAGCAGCCAAGGGGATGGGAACACTGAAGCTTTCTTT
TRBV4-1	TRBJ2-3	NA	NA	CASSHRPRTDTQYF	TGCGCCAGCAGCCACCGCCCGCGCACAGATACGCAGTATTTT
TRBV3-1	TRBJ2-3	TRBD1	NA	CASSQEKSVTGVSDTQYF	TGTGCCAGCAGCCAAGAGAAATCCGTGACAGGGGTATCAGATACGCAGTATTTT
TRBV6-4	TRBJ1-3	NA	NA	CASILGVLSGNTIYF	TGTGCCAGCATCCTAGGGGTGCTCTCTGGAAACACCATATATTTT
TRBV7-9	TRBJ1-1	NA	NA	CASSSAPNEAFF	TGTGCCAGCAGCTCAGCCCCGAATGAAGCTTTCTTT
TRBV10-2	TRBJ1-5	NA	NA	CASSEALGVGGQPQHF	TGCGCCAGCAGTGAGGCGCTGGGAGTAGGAGGACAGCCCCAGCATTTT
TRBV20-1	TRBJ2-1	NA	once	CSARDPRGQFF	TGCAGTGCTAGAGACCCTCGGGGGCAGTTCTTC
TRBV29-1	TRBJ2-7	NA	NA	CSVERVWQGHYEQYF	TGCAGCGTTGAACGGGTGTGGCAGGGGCACTACGAGCAGTACTTC
TRBV29-1	TRBJ1-1	NA	NA	CSARQEDTEAFF	TGCAGCGCCAGACAGGAAGACACTGAAGCTTTCTTT
TRBV29-1	TRBJ2-5	NA	NA	CSADRSETQYF	TGCAGCGCCGACAGATCAGAGACCCAGTACTTC
TRBV9	TRBJ2-5	TRBD1	NA	CASSAPGTGLQETQYF	TGTGCCAGCAGCGCGCCCGGGACAGGGCTTCAAGAGACCCAGTACTTC
TRBV3-1	TRBJ2-2	NA	NA	CASSPESIQGNTGELFF	TGTGCCAGCAGCCCAGAGTCCATACAGGGGAACACCGGGGAGCTGTTTTTT